This T cell receptor (beta chain) came from a study of shared clonotypes between healthy human individuals. At the level of the study: Ranging from 18 to 49 in age, donors were a couple of women and three men. CD4 naive and memory got three plates each, CD8 naive two, CD8 memory one. Points from the study as a whole: Collection of samples was limited to blood; tissue repertoires likely differ.

Measured with immunoSEQ multiplex PCR; TCRdb has only the in-frame clones, and not every one. This sample has 1,100,000 or so clones, with roughly 74% found just once. The sample holds a few counts of this clone. Its antigen is not known. This TCR came from a man younger than 35 in good health. Some clones in this sample may be carry-over from other donors' samples. Sequencing was done on a sample of memory CD4+ T cells from PBMCs. The subset was: CD45RA-negative fraction.

CDR3 region: CASSQDGGRTEAFF. The CDR3 coding sequence is TGTGCCAGCAGCCAAGATGGGGGGCGCACTGAAGCTTTCTTT. The J gene is TRBJ1-1, the V gene TRBV4-2; weak D call: TRBD1 (6 bases). The V gene's germline CDR1 is LGHNA and CDR2 YNFKEQ. This CDR3 has 14 amino acids. The germline V and J ends were trimmed by 0 bases and 4 bases, with 9 bases remaining between them.